This T cell receptor beta chain was profiled in a study of T cells in tumors after PD-1 blockade. About this clone itself: Its antigen is still unknown.

This table comes from immunoSEQ multiplex PCR, and its TCRdb copy is limited to in-frame clones, with some not included. This repertoire shows about 63,000 clones, less than 85% found once; its top ten account for around 4.7%. Study findings and constraints: Some novel exhausted tumor clones appeared in pre-treatment blood, suggesting peripheral recruitment.

This specimen consisted of PBMCs, obtained after anti-PD-1 treatment. This sequence originates from a human donor with basal cell carcinoma.

This CDR3 is CASSPRTSGGETQYF. The CDR3 DNA sequence: TGTGCCAGCAGCCCTCGGACTAGCGGGGGTGAGACCCAGTACTTC. The chain is built from TRBV3-1 (or the pseudogene TRBV3-2) and TRBJ2-5, with TRBD2 matching 13 bases. The germline V gene encodes CDR1 LGHDT and CDR2 YNNKEL (reference sequence). CDR3 length equals 15 residues. Trimming took 4 bases from V and 5 from J; bases not matched to a gene: 4.